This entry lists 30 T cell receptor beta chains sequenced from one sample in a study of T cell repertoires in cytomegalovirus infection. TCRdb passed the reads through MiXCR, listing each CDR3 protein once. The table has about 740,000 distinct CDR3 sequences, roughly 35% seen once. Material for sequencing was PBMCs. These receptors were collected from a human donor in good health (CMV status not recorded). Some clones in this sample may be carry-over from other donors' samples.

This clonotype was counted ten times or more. The CDR3: CASSLARGTSSPRGYNEQFF. Here the CDR3 DNA reads TGTGCCAGCAGCTTAGCGCGAGGGACTAGCTCCCCCCGGGGGTACAATGAGCAGTTCTTC. V and J are TRBV7-6 and TRBJ2-1; 9 bases align to TRBD2. Germline CDR1 SGHVS, CDR2 FNYEAQ. V lost 0 bases and J lost 4; bases outside the gene matches: 16. The CDR3 runs 20 residues.

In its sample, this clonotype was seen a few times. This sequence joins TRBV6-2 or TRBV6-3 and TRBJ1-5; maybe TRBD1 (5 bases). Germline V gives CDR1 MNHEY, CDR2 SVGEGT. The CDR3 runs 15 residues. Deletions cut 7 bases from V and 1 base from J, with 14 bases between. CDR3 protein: CASNSGTGSNQPQHF. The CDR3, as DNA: TGTGCCAGCAATTCCGGGACCGGGAGCAATCAGCCCCAGCATTTT.

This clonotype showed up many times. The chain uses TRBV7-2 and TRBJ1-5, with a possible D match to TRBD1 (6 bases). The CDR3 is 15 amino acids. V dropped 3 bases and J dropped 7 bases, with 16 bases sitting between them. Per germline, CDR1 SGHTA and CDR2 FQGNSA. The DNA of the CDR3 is TGTGCCAGCAGCTTTTTCGCAGGGGTTGGACAGCCCCAGCATTTT. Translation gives CASSFFAGVGQPQHF.

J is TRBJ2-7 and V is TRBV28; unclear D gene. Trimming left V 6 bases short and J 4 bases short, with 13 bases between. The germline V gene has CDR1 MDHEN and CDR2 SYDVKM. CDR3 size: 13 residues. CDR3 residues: CASSTGLMYEQYF. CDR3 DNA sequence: TGTGCCAGCAGCACCGGGCTAATGTACGAGCAGTACTTC.

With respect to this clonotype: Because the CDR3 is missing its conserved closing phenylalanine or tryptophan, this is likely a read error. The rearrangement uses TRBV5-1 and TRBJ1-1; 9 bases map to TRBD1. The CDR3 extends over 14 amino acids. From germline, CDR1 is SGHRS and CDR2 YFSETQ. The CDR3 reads CASSGTGRNAEAFL. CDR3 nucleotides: TGCGCCAGCAGCGGGACAGGGAGGAACGCTGAAGCTTTCTTG.

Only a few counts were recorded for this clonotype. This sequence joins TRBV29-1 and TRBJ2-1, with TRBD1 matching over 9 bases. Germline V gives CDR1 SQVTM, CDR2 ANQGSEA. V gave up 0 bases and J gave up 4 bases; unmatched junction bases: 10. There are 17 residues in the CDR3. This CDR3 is CSVEDELDRGFYNEQFF. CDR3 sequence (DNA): TGCAGCGTTGAAGATGAACTGGACAGGGGATTTTACAATGAGCAGTTCTTC.

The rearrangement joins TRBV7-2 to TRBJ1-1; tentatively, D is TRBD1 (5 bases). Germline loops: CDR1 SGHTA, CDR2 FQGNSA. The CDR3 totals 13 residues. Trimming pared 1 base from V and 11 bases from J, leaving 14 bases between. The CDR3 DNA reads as TGTGCCAGCAGCTTAGAAGGGGCCGGTTTGGCTTTCTTT. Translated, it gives CASSLEGAGLAFF.

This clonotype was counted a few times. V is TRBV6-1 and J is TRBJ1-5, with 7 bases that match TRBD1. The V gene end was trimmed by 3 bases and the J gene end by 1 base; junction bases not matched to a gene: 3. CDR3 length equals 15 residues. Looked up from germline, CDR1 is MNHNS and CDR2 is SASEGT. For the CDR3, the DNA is TGTGCCAGCAGTGAGGGGGGACAGAGCAATCAGCCCCAGCATTTT. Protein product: CASSEGGQSNQPQHF.

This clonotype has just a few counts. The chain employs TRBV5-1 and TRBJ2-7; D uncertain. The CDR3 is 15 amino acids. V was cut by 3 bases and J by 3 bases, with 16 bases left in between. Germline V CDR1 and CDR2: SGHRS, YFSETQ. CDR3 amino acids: CASSWAAETFYEQYF. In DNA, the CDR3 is TGCGCCAGCAGCTGGGCGGCAGAGACCTTCTACGAGCAGTACTTC.

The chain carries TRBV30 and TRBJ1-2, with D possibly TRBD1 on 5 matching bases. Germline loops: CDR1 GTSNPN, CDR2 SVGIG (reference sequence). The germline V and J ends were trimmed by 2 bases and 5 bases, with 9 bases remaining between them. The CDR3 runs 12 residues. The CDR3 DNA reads TGTGCCTGGAGTTTCAGGGAGTATGGCTACACCTTC. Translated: CAWSFREYGYTF.

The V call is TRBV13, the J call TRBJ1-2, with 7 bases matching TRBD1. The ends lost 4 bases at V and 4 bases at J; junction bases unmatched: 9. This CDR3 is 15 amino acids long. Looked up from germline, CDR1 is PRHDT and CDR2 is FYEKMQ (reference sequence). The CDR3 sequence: CASSSGRGSGYGYTF. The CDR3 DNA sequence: TGTGCCAGCAGCTCAGGCAGGGGGTCGGGCTATGGCTACACCTTC.

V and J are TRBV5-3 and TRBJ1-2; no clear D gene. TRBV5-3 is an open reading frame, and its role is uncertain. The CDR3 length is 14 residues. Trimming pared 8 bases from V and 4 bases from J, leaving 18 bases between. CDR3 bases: TGTGCCAGCAGCCCCCGGCCCGCGGCCTATGGCTACACCTTC. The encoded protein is CASSPRPAAYGYTF.

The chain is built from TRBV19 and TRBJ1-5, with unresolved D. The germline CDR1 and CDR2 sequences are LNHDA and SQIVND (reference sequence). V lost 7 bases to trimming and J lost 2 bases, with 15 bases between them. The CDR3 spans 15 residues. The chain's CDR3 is CASTWDLGGNQPQHF. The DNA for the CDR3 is TGTGCCAGTACCTGGGATCTGGGAGGCAATCAGCCCCAGCATTTT.

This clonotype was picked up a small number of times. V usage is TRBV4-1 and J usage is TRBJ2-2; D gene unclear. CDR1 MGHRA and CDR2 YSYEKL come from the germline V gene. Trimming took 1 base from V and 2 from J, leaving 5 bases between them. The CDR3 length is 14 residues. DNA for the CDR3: TGCGCCAGCAGCCAAGTGGCAAACACCGGGGAGCTGTTTTTT. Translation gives CASSQVANTGELFF.

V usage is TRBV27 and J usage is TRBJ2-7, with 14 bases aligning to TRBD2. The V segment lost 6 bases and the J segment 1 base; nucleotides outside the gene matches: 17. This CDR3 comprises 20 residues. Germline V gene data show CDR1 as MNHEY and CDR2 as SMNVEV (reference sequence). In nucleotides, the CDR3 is TGTGCCAGCAGCTTAACGCACCCCGGGACTAGCGGGAGCGAGTCCTACGAGCAGTACTTC. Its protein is CASSLTHPGTSGSESYEQYF.

DNA for the CDR3: TGCAGCGTTGAAGGGACCGGAAACACCATATATTTT. Translating gives CSVEGTGNTIYF. The J gene is TRBJ1-3, the V gene TRBV29-1; D is undetermined. The CDR3 contains 12 residues. From germline, CDR1 is SQVTM and CDR2 ANQGSEA. The V gene lost 1 base and the J gene lost 4 bases, with 5 bases spanning the gap.

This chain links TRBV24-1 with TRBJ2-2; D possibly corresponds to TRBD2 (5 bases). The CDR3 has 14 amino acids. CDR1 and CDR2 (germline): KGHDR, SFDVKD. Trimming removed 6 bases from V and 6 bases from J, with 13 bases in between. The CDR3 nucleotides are TGTGCCACCAGTTGGGGTGGAGGATCCGGGGAGCTGTTTTTT. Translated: CATSWGGGSGELFF.

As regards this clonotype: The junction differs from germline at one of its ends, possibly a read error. CDR3 protein: CASSLESHRNTIYF. The CDR3 nucleotides are TGCGCCAGCAGCTTGGAGTCACACCGAAACACCATATATTTT. The chain carries TRBV13 and TRBJ1-3; D gene uncertain. The CDR3 is 14 residues long. Germline CDR1 is PRHDT and CDR2 is FYEKMQ (reference sequence).

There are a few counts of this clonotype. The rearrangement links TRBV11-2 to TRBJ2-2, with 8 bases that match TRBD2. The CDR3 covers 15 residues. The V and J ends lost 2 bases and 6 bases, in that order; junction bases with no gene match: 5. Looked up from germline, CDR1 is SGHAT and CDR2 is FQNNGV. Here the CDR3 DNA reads TGTGCCAGCAGCTTATTCCGAGCGGGAGCCGGGGAGCTGTTTTTT. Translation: CASSLFRAGAGELFF.

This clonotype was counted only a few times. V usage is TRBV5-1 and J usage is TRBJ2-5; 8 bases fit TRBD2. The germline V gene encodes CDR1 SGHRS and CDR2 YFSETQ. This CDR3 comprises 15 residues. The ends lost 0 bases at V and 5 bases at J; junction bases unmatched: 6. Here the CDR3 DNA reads TGCGCCAGCAGCTTGGAGCGGGGGACGAGGGAGACCCAGTACTTC. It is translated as CASSLERGTRETQYF. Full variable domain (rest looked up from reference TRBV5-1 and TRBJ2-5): KAGVTQTPRYLIKTRGQQVTLSCSPISGHRSVSWYQQTPGQGLQFLFEYFSETQRNKGNFPGRFSGRQFSNSRSEMNVSTLELGDSALYLCASSLERGTRETQYFGPGTRLLVL.

CDR3 loop: CAWTRDRGTEAFF. The CDR3 bases are TGTGCCTGGACCCGGGACAGGGGGACTGAAGCTTTCTTT. This chain uses TRBV30 with TRBJ1-1; 11 bases match TRBD1. The CDR3 contains 13 residues. V trimming: 4 bases; J trimming: 5 bases; junction bases outside the gene matches: 3. Germline lookup yields CDR1 GTSNPN and CDR2 SVGIG (reference sequence). Using reference TRBV30 and TRBJ1-1 for the parts outside the CDR3, the full variable domain is SQTIHQWPATLVQPVGSPLSLECTVEGTSNPNLYWYRQAAGRGLQLLFYSVGIGQISSEVPQNLSASRPQDRQFILSSKKLLLSDSGFYLCAWTRDRGTEAFFGQGTRLTVV.

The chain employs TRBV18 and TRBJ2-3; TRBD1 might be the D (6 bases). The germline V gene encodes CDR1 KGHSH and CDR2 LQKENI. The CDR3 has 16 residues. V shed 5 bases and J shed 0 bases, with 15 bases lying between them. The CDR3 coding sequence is TGTGCCAGCTCATTTTATGGGGGCAGCAGCACAGATACGCAGTATTTT. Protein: CASSFYGGSSTDTQYF.

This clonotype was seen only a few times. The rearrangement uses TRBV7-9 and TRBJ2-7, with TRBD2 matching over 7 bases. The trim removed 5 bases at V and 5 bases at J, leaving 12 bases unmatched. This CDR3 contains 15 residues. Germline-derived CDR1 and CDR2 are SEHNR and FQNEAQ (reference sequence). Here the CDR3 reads CASSPGRVTAHEQYF. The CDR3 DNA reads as TGTGCCAGCAGCCCGGGGAGGGTGACTGCCCACGAGCAGTACTTC.

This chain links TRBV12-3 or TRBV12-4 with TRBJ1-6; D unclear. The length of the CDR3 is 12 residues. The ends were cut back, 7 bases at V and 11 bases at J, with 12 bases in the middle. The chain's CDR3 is CASTPGGTPLHF. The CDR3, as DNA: TGTGCCAGCACCCCAGGAGGTACACCCCTCCACTTT.

CDR3 loop: CASNGLAGVPRYQETQYF. The CDR3 region has the DNA TGTGCCAGCAATGGACTAGCGGGAGTCCCGAGGTACCAAGAGACCCAGTACTTC. The chain recombines TRBV6-1 with TRBJ2-5; TRBD2 matches 13 bases. The CDR3 is 18 amino acids. The V gene end was trimmed by 7 bases and the J gene end by 0 bases; junction bases not matched to a gene: 11. From germline, CDR1 is MNHNS and CDR2 SASEGT.

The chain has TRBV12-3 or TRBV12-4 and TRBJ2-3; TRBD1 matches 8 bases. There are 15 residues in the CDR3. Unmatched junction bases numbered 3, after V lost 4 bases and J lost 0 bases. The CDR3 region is CASSYGTGSTDTQYF. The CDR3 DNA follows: TGTGCCAGCAGTTACGGGACAGGCAGCACAGATACGCAGTATTTT.

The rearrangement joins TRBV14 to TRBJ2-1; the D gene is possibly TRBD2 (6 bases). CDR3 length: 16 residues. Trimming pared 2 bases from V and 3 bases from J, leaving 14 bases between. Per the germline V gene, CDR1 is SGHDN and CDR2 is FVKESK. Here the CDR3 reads CASSQRRGINYNEQFF. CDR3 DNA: TGTGCCAGCAGCCAACGTCGGGGGATTAACTACAATGAGCAGTTCTTC.

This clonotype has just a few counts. The CDR3 loop is CASSYDRQNTEAFF. CDR3 bases: TGTGCCAGCAGTTACGACAGACAGAACACTGAAGCTTTCTTT. The V gene is TRBV7-6, the J gene TRBJ1-1; D might be TRBD1 (5 bases). V lost 6 bases and J 1 base, leaving 12 bases between the germline ends. The CDR3 is 14 amino acids. Germline lookup yields CDR1 SGHVS and CDR2 FNYEAQ.

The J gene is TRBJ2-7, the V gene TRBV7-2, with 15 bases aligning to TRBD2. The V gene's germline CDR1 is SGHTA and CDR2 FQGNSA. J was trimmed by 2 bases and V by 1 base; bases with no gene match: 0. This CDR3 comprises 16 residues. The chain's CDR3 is CASSLGTSGRAYEQYF. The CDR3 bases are TGTGCCAGCAGCTTAGGGACTAGCGGGAGGGCCTACGAGCAGTACTTC.

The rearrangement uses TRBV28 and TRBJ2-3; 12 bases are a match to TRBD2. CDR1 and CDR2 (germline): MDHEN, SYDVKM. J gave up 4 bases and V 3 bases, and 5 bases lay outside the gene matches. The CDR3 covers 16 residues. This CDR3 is CASSLLGLAGPDTQYF. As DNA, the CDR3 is TGTGCCAGCAGTTTGCTTGGACTAGCGGGACCAGATACGCAGTATTTT.